A selection of T cell receptor beta chains follows, all from one sample in a study of blood T cell repertoires in COVID-19. The protocol was immunoSEQ multiplex PCR, while the TCRdb copy is restricted to in-frame clones and leaves out a portion. Altogether about 270,000 clones are present, 83% being singletons, with the ten largest covering roughly a tenth. Sequencing was carried out using peripheral blood. The receptors were sampled from a woman in her forties or fifties who had recovered from COVID-19. Both conserved end residues are part of each CDR3. Each record gives: V gene, J gene, D gene, clone size, CDR3 protein, CDR3 DNA. D genes are given only for firm matches. Not every row has a clone size; where given, it reads once, few, many or a size class.

TRBV27,TRBJ2-1,TRBD2,many,CASGLASGHNEQFF,TGTGCCAGCGGGTTGGCTAGCGGGCACAATGAGCAGTTCTTC
TRBV18,TRBJ2-7,TRBD2,NA,CASSPITLAGVAYEQYF,TGTGCCAGCTCACCTATTACCTTAGCGGGAGTGGCCTACGAGCAGTACTTC
TRBV21-1,TRBJ2-7,NA,NA,CASPGGQGRWDEQYF,TGTGCCAGCCCTGGCGGACAGGGGAGGTGGGACGAGCAGTACTTC
TRBV28,TRBJ1-2,NA,few,CASSRPSANYGYTF,TGTGCCAGCAGCCGCCCGAGTGCTAACTATGGCTACACCTTC
TRBV3-1/TRBV3-2,TRBJ2-7,TRBD2,few,CASSQASGSPYEQYF,TGTGCCAGCAGCCAAGCTAGCGGCAGCCCCTACGAGCAGTACTTC
TRBV5-6,TRBJ2-3,NA,once,CASSLTTSSTDTQYF,TGTGCCAGCAGCTTGACGACATCAAGCACAGATACGCAGTATTTT
TRBV27,TRBJ2-3,NA,NA,CASSKLGETQYF,TGTGCCAGCAGCAAACTAGGAGAAACGCAGTATTTT
TRBV7-3,TRBJ2-2,TRBD2,NA,CASSLAAGSNTGELFF,TGTGCCAGCAGCTTGGCAGCGGGGTCAAACACCGGGGAGCTGTTTTTT
TRBV30,TRBJ1-5,NA,NA,CACTGNSGSQPQHF,TGTGCCTGCACAGGGAATTCAGGGAGTCAGCCCCAGCATTTT
TRBV18,TRBJ1-4,NA,NA,CASSPPSGTSGKLFF,TGTGCCAGCTCACCACCGTCCGGCACGAGCGGAAAACTGTTTTTT
TRBV6-4,TRBJ2-6,NA,NA,CASSDSGASGANVLTF,TGTGCCAGCAGTGACTCAGGAGCTTCTGGGGCCAACGTCCTGACTTTC
TRBV11-2,TRBJ2-7,TRBD1,once,CASSPQGQGIVEQYF,TGTGCCAGCAGCCCACAGGGACAGGGAATCGTCGAGCAGTACTTC
TRBV28,TRBJ1-1,NA,NA,CASSSDSTEAFF,TGTGCCAGCAGTTCGGACAGCACTGAAGCTTTCTTT
TRBV19,TRBJ2-7,TRBD1,NA,CASSIDGVNRGPYEQYF,TGTGCCAGTAGTATAGACGGCGTTAACAGGGGCCCCTACGAGCAGTACTTC
TRBV27,TRBJ2-6,TRBD2,NA,CASSSVAGGPGANVLTF,TGTGCCAGCAGTTCAGTAGCGGGAGGGCCTGGGGCCAACGTCCTGACTTTC
TRBV5-6,TRBJ1-1,TRBD1,NA,CASMNRGAEAFF,TGTGCCAGCATGAACAGGGGGGCTGAAGCTTTCTTT
TRBV9,TRBJ1-2,NA,few,CASSEQSRGPNYGYTF,TGTGCCAGCAGCGAGCAATCCAGGGGACCTAACTATGGCTACACCTTC
TRBV27,TRBJ2-3,TRBD2,NA,CASSLLAGGLDWLTQYF,TGTGCCAGCAGTTTACTAGCGGGAGGCCTCGATTGGCTTACGCAGTATTTT
TRBV28,TRBJ2-7,NA,NA,CATTGPATYEQYF,TGTGCCACCACCGGTCCCGCCACCTACGAGCAGTACTTC
TRBV29-1,TRBJ2-1,TRBD2,many,CSVEAGGYNEQFF,TGCAGCGTTGAAGCGGGAGGGTACAATGAGCAGTTCTTC
TRBV30,TRBJ1-6,NA,few,CAWSRGHSPLHF,TGTGCCTGGTCCCGCGGTCATTCACCCCTCCACTTT
TRBV6-2/TRBV6-3,TRBJ1-5,NA,NA,CASSAGQSLYQPQHF,TGTGCCAGCAGTGCCGGACAGTCCCTTTATCAGCCCCAGCATTTT
TRBV15,TRBJ1-5,NA,NA,CATSRGQGRGQPQHF,TGTGCCACCAGCAGAGGGCAGGGTAGGGGTCAGCCCCAGCATTTT
TRBV25-1,TRBJ2-5,NA,NA,CASSESGLETQYF,TGTGCCAGCAGTGAAAGCGGTCTAGAGACCCAGTACTTC
TRBV7-3,TRBJ2-2,NA,NA,CASSFGQGGGELFF,TGTGCCAGCAGCTTCGGCCAAGGGGGCGGGGAGCTGTTTTTT
TRBV6-2/TRBV6-3,TRBJ1-1,TRBD1,NA,CASSLGPGGWGANTEAFF,TGTGCCAGCAGCCTCGGTCCAGGGGGCTGGGGGGCGAACACTGAAGCTTTCTTT
TRBV2,TRBJ2-7,TRBD1,once,CASSEGGQGAYEQYF,TGTGCCAGCAGTGAGGGGGGACAGGGGGCCTACGAGCAGTACTTC
TRBV10-1,TRBJ1-4,NA,NA,CATTTGANEKLFF,TGCGCCACCACGACAGGAGCTAATGAAAAACTGTTTTTT
TRBV5-1,TRBJ2-1,TRBD1,NA,CASSPGQGYNEQFF,TGCGCCAGCAGCCCAGGACAGGGATACAATGAGCAGTTCTTC
TRBV19,TRBJ1-5,NA,NA,CASSYPGKSIRNQPQHF,TGTGCCAGTAGTTATCCGGGGAAATCGATACGCAATCAGCCCCAGCATTTT
TRBV6-1,TRBJ1-1,TRBD1,NA,CASSERTGTENTEAFF,TGTGCCAGCAGTGAACGGACCGGGACAGAGAACACTGAAGCTTTCTTT
TRBV6-5,TRBJ2-2,TRBD2,NA,CASRQGGGTGELFF,TGTGCCAGCCGGCAAGGCGGGGGGACCGGGGAGCTGTTTTTT
TRBV7-9,TRBJ1-1,NA,NA,CASSLQVMNTEAFF,TGTGCCAGCAGCCTACAGGTGATGAACACTGAAGCTTTCTTT
TRBV6-5,TRBJ2-7,TRBD1,NA,CASSYSTGGSYEQYF,TGTGCCAGCAGTTACTCGACAGGGGGCTCCTACGAGCAGTACTTC
TRBV11-1,TRBJ1-5,TRBD1,few,CASSRNRGIDQPQHF,TGTGCCAGCAGCAGAAACAGGGGTATCGATCAGCCCCAGCATTTT
TRBV19,TRBJ2-3,TRBD2,NA,CASSILAASTDTQYF,TGTGCCAGTAGTATCCTAGCGGCTAGCACAGATACGCAGTATTTT
TRBV3-1/TRBV3-2,TRBJ1-1,NA,NA,CASSSRPRGWTEAFF,TGTGCCAGCAGCTCCCGACCCCGGGGGTGGACTGAAGCTTTCTTT
TRBV5-8,TRBJ2-2,NA,NA,CASSLLVFTGELFF,TGTGCCAGCAGCTTGCTTGTCTTCACCGGGGAGCTGTTTTTT
TRBV9,TRBJ1-2,NA,few,CASSVGTDPHNVYGYTF,TGTGCCAGCAGCGTGGGGACTGACCCCCATAATGTCTATGGCTACACCTTC
TRBV7-2,TRBJ2-3,TRBD2,NA,CASSLVAGGASTDTQYF,TGTGCCAGCAGCTTAGTAGCGGGGGGAGCTAGCACAGATACGCAGTATTTT
TRBV9,TRBJ1-6,TRBD1,NA,CASSLRQGNSPLHF,TGTGCCAGCAGCTTACGACAGGGGAATTCACCCCTCCACTTT
TRBV6-5,TRBJ2-1,NA,NA,CASSIIKGNEQFF,TGTGCCAGCAGTATAATAAAGGGGAATGAGCAGTTCTTC
TRBV28,TRBJ1-1,NA,NA,CASSLRGTEAFF,TGTGCCAGCAGCCTGCGGGGCACTGAAGCTTTCTTT
TRBV11-2,TRBJ2-5,TRBD1,NA,CASSWTGQETQYF,TGTGCCAGCAGCTGGACAGGGCAAGAGACCCAGTACTTC
TRBV6-5,TRBJ2-2,NA,NA,CASSYILNRNTGELFF,TGTGCCAGCAGTTACATACTGAACAGGAACACCGGGGAGCTGTTTTTT
TRBV19,TRBJ2-1,TRBD1,NA,CASRMDRYNEQFF,TGTGCCAGTAGAATGGACAGGTACAATGAGCAGTTCTTC
TRBV2,TRBJ2-5,TRBD2,NA,CASRLGLAGGEETQYF,TGTGCCAGCAGGTTGGGACTAGCGGGGGGAGAAGAGACCCAGTACTTC
TRBV6-2/TRBV6-3,TRBJ2-1,TRBD2,NA,CASSPPLTSGRLNEQFF,TGTGCCAGCAGCCCACCCCTTACTAGCGGGAGGCTCAATGAGCAGTTCTTC
TRBV5-1,TRBJ2-7,TRBD1,few,CASSTGQGASYEQYF,TGCGCCAGCAGCACGGGACAGGGGGCCTCCTACGAGCAGTACTTC
TRBV27,TRBJ1-6,TRBD1,once,CASKGQEPNSPLHF,TGTGCCAGCAAGGGACAGGAACCTAATTCACCCCTCCACTTT
TRBV11-2,TRBJ2-3,NA,NA,CASKQDPGTDTQYF,TGTGCCAGCAAACAGGACCCGGGCACAGATACGCAGTATTTT
TRBV29-1,TRBJ2-1,TRBD1,NA,CSVRQGSDYNEQFF,TGCAGCGTTCGACAGGGATCGGATTACAATGAGCAGTTCTTC
TRBV19,TRBJ1-5,TRBD1,NA,CASTTKGTAHSNQPQHF,TGTGCCAGTACTACAAAAGGGACAGCCCATAGCAATCAGCCCCAGCATTTT
TRBV5-5,TRBJ2-2,NA,NA,CASSLDQGGTGELFF,TGTGCCAGCAGCTTGGACCAGGGAGGCACCGGGGAGCTGTTTTTT
TRBV4-1,TRBJ1-4,TRBD1,NA,CASSPQTGEDEKLFF,TGCGCCAGCAGCCCGCAGACAGGGGAAGATGAAAAACTGTTTTTT